The rows below give T cell receptor beta chains drawn from one sample of a study of beta chain features in type 1 diabetes. The method was immunoSEQ multiplex PCR; TCRdb's version includes in-frame clones alone and lacks a portion of them. The data hold fewer than 900,000 clones, with about a sixth observed a single time. Specimen: naive CD4+ T cells from blood. The receptors were sampled from a woman between 18 and 29 years old in good health. The CDR3 runs from the conserved cysteine through the conserved F or W. Each record gives: V gene, D gene, J gene, clone size, CDR3 protein, CDR3 DNA. The D gene is left open where the match is weak. Clone size appears in some rows only: once, few, many, or a class for an expanded clone.

TRBV10-3	TRBD2	TRBJ2-7	few	CAITQREGPGTHEQYF	TGTGCCATCACGCAGCGGGAGGGCCCAGGTACCCACGAGCAGTACTTC
TRBV6-6	NA	TRBJ2-2	few	CASRYLETPNTGELFF	TGTGCCAGCAGATACCTGGAGACACCGAACACCGGGGAGCTGTTTTTT
TRBV28	NA	TRBJ1-3	NA	CASSSAGTPSGNTIYF	TGTGCCAGCAGTTCCGCCGGGACACCGTCTGGAAACACCATATATTTT
TRBV27	TRBD1	TRBJ1-2	few	CASSKTRGHGYTF	TGTGCCAGCAGTAAAACCAGGGGGCATGGCTACACCTTC
TRBV7-2	TRBD2	TRBJ2-1	few	CASSLFVGSSGGEQFF	TGTGCCAGCAGCCTATTCGTAGGGTCTAGCGGCGGTGAGCAGTTCTTC
TRBV18	TRBD1	TRBJ2-1	few	CASSPPDRVNEQFF	TGTGCCAGCTCACCGCCTGACAGGGTCAATGAGCAGTTCTTC
TRBV28	NA	TRBJ1-4	NA	CASSSNPGSSEKLFF	TGTGCCAGCAGTTCGAACCCAGGGTCTTCTGAAAAACTGTTTTTT
TRBV19	TRBD2	TRBJ2-7	NA	CASSPRGTSGYEQYF	TGTGCCAGTAGTCCCCGAGGGACTAGCGGTTACGAGCAGTACTTC
TRBV28	TRBD1	TRBJ2-5	NA	CASRSGQQETQYF	TGTGCCAGCAGGTCGGGACAGCAAGAGACCCAGTACTTC
TRBV11-2	TRBD2	TRBJ2-1	NA	CASRGLAGLDNEQFF	TGTGCCAGCAGGGGCCTCGCGGGACTAGACAATGAGCAGTTCTTC
TRBV2	TRBD1	TRBJ1-1	few	CASSGGQLMNTEAFF	TGTGCCAGCAGTGGGGGACAGCTTATGAACACTGAAGCTTTCTTT
TRBV4-1	TRBD1	TRBJ1-2	NA	CASSQDRLGTGDSYGYTF	TGCGCCAGCAGCCAAGATCGCCTAGGGACAGGGGACTCCTATGGCTACACCTTC
TRBV6-1	TRBD2	TRBJ2-4	NA	CASSSGGDWQYF	TGTGCCAGCAGCTCCGGGGGGGATTGGCAGTACTTC
TRBV28	TRBD1	TRBJ2-7	NA	CATDQGGGIGQYF	TGTGCCACCGACCAAGGGGGCGGTATCGGGCAGTACTTC
TRBV7-3	TRBD2	TRBJ2-3	few	CASSLSSGSWHTQYF	TGTGCCAGCAGCTTATCTAGCGGGAGCTGGCATACGCAGTATTTT
TRBV27	TRBD2	TRBJ2-3	NA	CASSRTPVASGRYTQYF	TGTGCCAGCAGTCGAACCCCCGTGGCTAGCGGGAGATATACGCAGTATTTT
TRBV5-1	TRBD1	TRBJ1-1	few	CASSKPGQGRTEAFF	TGCGCCAGCAGCAAACCGGGACAGGGAAGAACTGAAGCTTTCTTT
TRBV19	TRBD1	TRBJ2-3	NA	CASSIAPGQGNRF	TGTGCCAGTAGTATTGCCCCAGGACAGGGGAATCGATTT
TRBV19	NA	TRBJ2-3	NA	CASSMEAEGTDTQYF	TGTGCCAGTAGTATGGAAGCGGAGGGGACAGATACGCAGTATTTT
TRBV4-2	NA	TRBJ1-2	NA	CASSRSQDILNYGYTF	TGTGCCAGCAGCCGTTCTCAAGACATTCTCAACTATGGCTACACCTTC
TRBV7-8	NA	TRBJ2-1	few	CASSPAGSSYNEQFF	TGTGCCAGCAGCCCGGCCGGGAGCTCCTACAATGAGCAGTTCTTC
TRBV20-1	NA	TRBJ2-1	NA	CSAKSGVEQFF	TGCAGTGCAAAATCCGGGGTAGAGCAGTTCTTC
TRBV18	NA	TRBJ1-1	few	CASSLFGQLEAFF	TGTGCCAGCTCCCTATTTGGACAGCTTGAAGCTTTCTTT
TRBV4-1	NA	TRBJ1-4	NA	CASSQDDAHLYRKLFF	TGCGCCAGCAGCCAAGATGACGCACACCTATATCGGAAACTGTTTTTT
TRBV5-1	NA	TRBJ2-2	NA	CASSGFWGVPTGELFF	TGCGCCAGCAGCGGCTTTTGGGGGGTCCCTACCGGGGAGCTGTTTTTT
TRBV13	TRBD2	TRBJ2-1	NA	CASSPGLAGGPNEQFF	TGTGCCAGCAGCCCCGGACTAGCGGGAGGCCCAAATGAGCAGTTCTTC
TRBV5-4	TRBD2	TRBJ2-3	few	CASSPSGSTDTQYF	TGTGCCAGCAGCCCTAGCGGGAGCACAGATACGCAGTATTTT
TRBV2	NA	TRBJ1-2	NA	CAAIREQAGYGYTF	TGTGCCGCTATAAGGGAACAGGCAGGCTATGGCTACACCTTC
TRBV5-1	TRBD1	TRBJ2-1	NA	CASSPGQGSYNEQFF	TGCGCCAGCAGCCCTGGACAGGGCTCCTACAATGAGCAGTTCTTC
TRBV29-1	TRBD2	TRBJ2-1	few	CSGKTSGSEGSYNEQFF	TGCAGCGGTAAGACTAGCGGGAGCGAAGGCTCCTACAATGAGCAGTTCTTC
TRBV11-2	NA	TRBJ2-3	NA	CASSSNLGTQYF	TGTGCCAGCAGCTCAAACCTGGGGACGCAGTATTTT
TRBV10-3	TRBD1	TRBJ1-2	NA	CASSPTGIHYGYTF	TGTGCCAGCAGTCCGACAGGGATTCACTATGGCTACACCTTC
TRBV21-1	NA	TRBJ2-3	few	CASSKGGRPLPRDTQYF	TGTGCCAGCAGCAAAGGGGGAAGGCCGCTGCCGAGGGATACGCAGTATTTT
TRBV7-3	NA	TRBJ2-3	NA	CASSPGRVTDTQYF	TGTGCCAGCAGCCCGGGGCGGGTCACAGATACGCAGTATTTT
TRBV7-6	TRBD2	TRBJ2-3	few	CASSRISGSVTDTQYF	TGTGCCAGCAGCCGGATTAGCGGGAGTGTCACAGATACGCAGTATTTT
TRBV18	TRBD2	TRBJ2-1	few	CASSPRVGLAASSYNEQFF	TGTGCCAGCTCACCACGGGTGGGGCTAGCGGCGAGCTCCTACAATGAGCAGTTCTTC
TRBV29-1	NA	TRBJ2-6	NA	CSVAGPSGANVLTF	TGCAGCGTTGCGGGGCCCTCTGGGGCCAACGTCCTGACTTTC
TRBV7-7	TRBD1	TRBJ2-2	NA	CASSPSTGVVPGELFF	TGTGCTAGCAGCCCATCGACAGGGGTGGTCCCCGGGGAGCTGTTTTTT
TRBV6-6	NA	TRBJ2-7	few	CASSPGTYEQYF	TGTGCCAGCAGCCCCGGAACCTACGAGCAGTACTTC
TRBV7-2	NA	TRBJ2-5	NA	CASSRWGSGQETQYF	TGTGCCAGCAGCCGGTGGGGGAGCGGCCAAGAGACCCAGTACTTC
TRBV5-1	NA	TRBJ2-3	NA	CASSLGASRATDTQYF	TGCGCCAGCAGCTTGGGTGCTAGCCGTGCGACAGATACGCAGTATTTT
TRBV6-6	TRBD1	TRBJ1-1	NA	CASSYPRGLAEAFF	TGTGCCAGCAGTTATCCCAGGGGGCTTGCTGAAGCTTTCTTT
TRBV15	TRBD1	TRBJ2-1	NA	CATRVPGQYNEQFF	TGTGCCACCAGAGTCCCGGGACAGTACAATGAGCAGTTCTTC
TRBV7-2	NA	TRBJ1-4	NA	CASSLGQGGEKLFF	TGTGCCAGCAGCTTAGGGCAGGGAGGGGAAAAACTGTTTTTT
TRBV7-2	NA	TRBJ2-5	few	CASTNGRGYETQYF	TGTGCCAGCACCAACGGCCGGGGCTACGAGACCCAGTACTTC
TRBV6-5	NA	TRBJ1-2	NA	CASSYTRWTVNYGYTF	TGTGCCAGCAGTTACACCCGCTGGACAGTTAACTATGGCTACACCTTC
TRBV6-7	NA	TRBJ2-1	NA	CASSYREGSGNEQFF	TGTGCCAGCAGTTACCGGGAAGGATCGGGGAATGAGCAGTTCTTC
TRBV4-3	NA	TRBJ1-1	few	CASSLQPGARAEAFF	TGCGCCAGCAGCCTTCAGCCAGGAGCGAGGGCTGAAGCTTTCTTT
TRBV11-2	TRBD2	TRBJ2-5	few	CASSLVSLAGGGETQYF	TGTGCCAGCAGCTTAGTCTCACTAGCGGGAGGAGGGGAGACCCAGTACTTC
TRBV18	NA	TRBJ1-1	few	CASSDDSYTEAFF	TGTGCCAGCTCAGATGACAGTTACACTGAAGCTTTCTTT
TRBV9	NA	TRBJ2-1	NA	CASSVGSGYNEQFF	TGTGCCAGCAGCGTAGGGAGCGGCTACAATGAGCAGTTCTTC
TRBV6-1	NA	TRBJ1-3	NA	CASTEFSGNTIYF	TGTGCCAGCACTGAATTCTCTGGAAACACCATATATTTT
TRBV9	NA	TRBJ2-7	few	CASSVGWDRTYEQYF	TGTGCCAGCAGCGTAGGGTGGGACCGAACCTACGAGCAGTACTTC
TRBV28	TRBD2	TRBJ2-1	few	CATLVAGAGLYSYNEQFF	TGTGCCACCCTCGTAGCGGGAGCTGGTTTATACTCCTACAATGAGCAGTTCTTC
TRBV29-1	NA	TRBJ2-1	few	CSSSPVVFGNEQFF	TGCAGCTCCTCCCCGGTCGTTTTTGGCAATGAGCAGTTCTTC
TRBV6-5	TRBD1	TRBJ1-2	NA	CASSATTGDPTF	TGTGCCAGCAGTGCGACTACAGGGGATCCCACCTTC
TRBV6-1	NA	TRBJ2-7	NA	CASNDLTGNSYEQYF	TGTGCCAGCAATGACTTGACAGGCAACTCCTACGAGCAGTACTTC
TRBV5-6	NA	TRBJ2-1	NA	CASSLGNEQFF	TGTGCCAGCAGCTTAGGAAATGAGCAGTTCTTC